The rows below give T cell receptor beta chains drawn from one sample of a study of blood T cell repertoires in COVID-19. Sequenced by immunoSEQ multiplex PCR; TCRdb stores in-frame clones only, minus some. The repertoire holds under 35,000 clones, more than 80% seen once, with around 7% in the top ten. The sample taken for sequencing was peripheral blood. The origin of the receptors is a human donor in a cohort sampled during active COVID-19. CDR3s include the opening cysteine and the closing phenylalanine or tryptophan. D genes are given only for firm matches. Part of the rows lack a size; the others show once, few, many or a class for expanded clones.

TRBJ1-4 TRBV5-4 - - CASSLGEDEKLFF TGTGCCAGCAGCTTGGGCGAGGATGAAAAACTGTTTTTT
TRBJ1-2 TRBV12-1 - - CASSFEPGGVGYGYTF TGTGCCAGCAGCTTTGAGCCGGGGGGGGTCGGGTATGGCTACACCTTC
TRBJ2-7 TRBV19 - - CASSPGHQYEQYF TGTGCCAGTAGCCCGGGACACCAATACGAGCAGTACTTC
TRBJ1-1 TRBV19 TRBD1 - CASIPVPGQGSSLEAFF TGTGCCAGTATTCCTGTCCCGGGACAGGGCTCTTCCCTTGAAGCTTTCTTT
TRBJ2-2 TRBV6-4 TRBD2 - CASSDIAGAGTGELFF TGTGCCAGCAGTGACATAGCGGGAGCTGGCACCGGGGAGCTGTTTTTT
TRBJ1-5 TRBV28 - - CASSLEGHQPQHF TGTGCCAGCAGTTTGGAGGGTCATCAGCCCCAGCATTTT
TRBJ2-2 TRBV27 TRBD1 - CASSFLWTGGTGELFF TGTGCCAGCAGTTTTCTCTGGACAGGGGGGACCGGGGAGCTGTTTTTT
TRBJ2-7 TRBV14 - - CASSPPNRVYEQYF TGTGCCAGCAGCCCTCCCAACAGGGTTTACGAGCAGTACTTC
TRBJ2-3 TRBV7-7 TRBD2 - CASSLGLAGDTQYF TGTGCTAGCAGCTTAGGTCTAGCGGGGGATACGCAGTATTTT
TRBJ2-3 TRBV7-9 TRBD2 - CASSPPGLAGGKGDTQYF TGTGCCAGCAGTCCTCCGGGACTAGCGGGAGGCAAAGGGGATACGCAGTATTTT
TRBJ2-1 TRBV27 TRBD1 - CASSPDRVRDNEQFF TGTGCCAGCAGCCCCGACAGGGTGAGGGACAATGAGCAGTTCTTC
TRBJ1-2 TRBV27 - - CASSPGYGYTF TGTGCCAGCAGTCCGGGGTATGGCTACACCTTC
TRBJ2-7 TRBV18 TRBD1 once CASSPGTGGDEQYF TGTGCCAGCTCACCCGGGACAGGGGGCGACGAGCAGTACTTC
TRBJ2-7 TRBV9 TRBD2 - CASSVTSGSYEQYF TGTGCCAGCAGCGTGACTAGCGGGAGCTACGAGCAGTACTTC
TRBJ1-1 TRBV2 - - CASRLGGGSGANTEAFF TGTGCCAGCAGGTTAGGCGGGGGAAGCGGGGCGAACACTGAAGCTTTCTTT
TRBJ2-7 TRBV19 - once CASSWTRLHEQYF TGTGCCAGTAGTTGGACTCGGCTCCACGAGCAGTACTTC
TRBJ2-5 TRBV5-1 TRBD2 - CASSLRGGQETQYF TGCGCCAGCAGCTTGCGGGGGGGACAAGAGACCCAGTACTTC
TRBJ2-2 TRBV29-1 - once CSVEAQNANTGELFF TGCAGCGTTGAAGCTCAGAACGCGAACACCGGGGAGCTGTTTTTT
TRBJ2-7 TRBV27 - - CASSLRRGYEQYF TGTGCCAGCAGTTTGCGGAGGGGTTACGAGCAGTACTTC
TRBJ2-7 TRBV12-3/TRBV12-4 - - CASSTSKWEQYF TGTGCCAGCAGCACGAGCAAGTGGGAGCAGTACTTC
TRBJ2-3 TRBV7-3 TRBD2 - CASSPTGLATRTDTQYF TGTGCCAGCAGCCCCACCGGACTAGCGACGCGTACAGATACGCAGTATTTT
TRBJ2-4 TRBV29-1 TRBD1 - CSVARTGGISNIQYF TGCAGCGTTGCTAGGACAGGGGGAATTTCGAACATTCAGTACTTC
TRBJ2-7 TRBV27 TRBD1 - CASSLSAGTGFTEQYF TGTGCCAGCAGTCTTTCCGCCGGGACAGGGTTCACCGAGCAGTACTTC
TRBJ1-5 TRBV25-1 TRBD1 - CASSGWTGARHF TGTGCCAGCAGTGGATGGACAGGGGCTAGGCATTTT
TRBJ1-6 TRBV6-5 TRBD1 - CATARDSYNSPLHF TGTGCCACCGCCCGGGACAGCTATAATTCACCCCTCCACTTT
TRBJ2-7 TRBV7-2 TRBD1 - CASSNYRGEEQYF TGTGCCAGCAGCAACTACAGGGGTGAAGAGCAGTACTTC
TRBJ2-1 TRBV9 - - CASSVDRVPYNEQFF TGTGCCAGCAGCGTAGACAGGGTCCCCTACAATGAGCAGTTCTTC
TRBJ2-5 TRBV18 TRBD1 - CASSPRPDRVSQETQYF TGTGCCAGCTCACCTAGGCCCGACAGGGTCTCACAAGAGACCCAGTACTTC
TRBJ2-7 TRBV13 TRBD1 - CASSGDSYEQYF TGTGCCAGCAGCGGGGACAGCTACGAGCAGTACTTC
TRBJ1-1 TRBV18 TRBD1 - CASSQGAPGTEAFF TGTGCCAGCTCGCAGGGGGCGCCGGGGACTGAAGCTTTCTTT
TRBJ1-1 TRBV12-3/TRBV12-4 - once CASRTEAGTEAFF TGTGCCAGCAGAACCGAGGCGGGCACTGAAGCTTTCTTT
TRBJ2-1 TRBV9 TRBD2 - CASSVASGSGRGGEQFF TGTGCCAGCAGCGTAGCTTCGGGTAGCGGGAGAGGGGGGGAGCAGTTCTTC
TRBJ2-7 TRBV25-1 TRBD1 - CASGEGQGSYEQYF TGTGCCAGCGGAGAGGGACAGGGCTCCTACGAGCAGTACTTC
TRBJ1-2 TRBV5-1 - - CASSLESGRDYGYTF TGCGCCAGCAGCTTGGAGTCAGGGCGCGACTATGGCTACACCTTC
TRBJ1-5 TRBV5-3 - few CARSLAGWYQPQHF TGTGCCAGAAGCTTGGCAGGGTGGTACCAGCCCCAGCATTTT
TRBJ1-4 TRBV7-9 - - CASSLGSPGLANEKLFF TGTGCCAGCAGCTTAGGGTCTCCGGGTCTGGCTAATGAAAAACTGTTTTTT
TRBJ2-3 TRBV7-9 TRBD1 - CASSLVGTGVQPQYF TGTGCCAGCAGCTTAGTCGGGACAGGGGTTCAGCCCCAGTATTTT
TRBJ1-1 TRBV10-3 - - CAISESTGRTEAFF TGTGCCATCAGTGAGTCAACGGGGAGGACTGAAGCTTTCTTT
TRBJ1-2 TRBV7-9 - - CASSQTRGSNYGYTF TGTGCCAGCAGCCAAACCAGGGGTTCTAACTATGGCTACACCTTC
TRBJ1-2 TRBV14 - - CASSQDPVSGYTF TGTGCCAGCAGCCAAGATCCCGTAAGCGGCTACACCTTC
TRBJ1-1 TRBV5-1 - - CASSLADNRFTEAFF TGCGCCAGCAGCTTGGCCGACAACAGGTTTACTGAAGCTTTCTTT
TRBJ2-3 TRBV6-2/TRBV6-3 - - CASSYRAGGSDTQYF TGTGCCAGCAGTTACAGGGCAGGGGGGTCAGATACGCAGTATTTT
TRBJ2-7 TRBV11-2 - - CASSSRADEQYF TGTGCCAGCAGCTCCAGGGCTGACGAGCAGTACTTC
TRBJ2-1 TRBV9 TRBD2 - CASSHGVAGGLGEQFF TGTGCCAGCAGCCACGGGGTAGCGGGGGGTTTAGGTGAGCAGTTCTTC
TRBJ2-3 TRBV5-1 - few CASSPGNGFTDTQYF TGCGCCAGCAGCCCCGGGAATGGTTTCACAGATACGCAGTATTTT
TRBJ1-6 TRBV28 - - CASSGGSSYNSPLHF TGTGCCAGCTCCGGAGGGAGCTCCTATAATTCACCCCTCCACTTT
TRBJ1-6 TRBV7-2 TRBD1 - CASRWTGGGSPLHF TGTGCCAGCAGATGGACAGGGGGAGGATCACCCCTCCACTTT
TRBJ2-7 TRBV6-5 TRBD2 once CASKRTSGSSYEQYF TGTGCCAGCAAGAGGACTAGCGGGAGCTCCTACGAGCAGTACTTC
TRBJ1-1 TRBV27 - - CASSWDTNTEAFF TGTGCCAGCAGTTGGGACACGAACACTGAAGCTTTCTTT